This TCR beta chain was sequenced for a study of control samples from healthy donors and cancer patients. Of note for this clone: Other nucleotide sequences from this sample produce the same CDR3.

Clones were read by immunoSEQ multiplex PCR, and TCRdb kept only the in-frame ones, dropping some. The table shows some 250,000 clones, with roughly 87% occurring only once. V lost 5 bases and J 1 base, leaving 11 bases between the germline ends. This CDR3 region has 14 residues. Germline V gives CDR1 LGHDT, CDR2 YNNKEL (reference sequence). The clonotype originates from a woman aged 55-69 years with lung cancer. Sequencing input: PBMCs. The V gene is TRBV3-1 (or the pseudogene TRBV3-2), the J gene TRBJ1-1; D is perhaps TRBD1 (5 bases). The CDR3 protein is CASSAQGGNTEAFF. The DNA of the CDR3 is TGTGCCAGCAGCGCCCAGGGAGGGAACACTGAAGCTTTCTTT.